This T cell receptor beta chain was sequenced for a study of CD8 T cells in ankylosing spondylitis. This clonotype was seen repeatedly, ten times or more. Antigen unknown. TCRdb analysed the 5' RACE reads with MiXCR anew, one entry per CDR3 protein. The sample comprises about 210,000 distinct CDR3 sequences, approximately 7.4% of which are singletons, and 11% to 15% rests with the top ten. Trimming removed 1 base from V and 4 bases from J, with 5 bases in between. CDR3 length: 12 amino acids. General observations from the study: Reportedly, disease-linked clones are significantly enriched in ankylosing spondylitis patients' matched synovial fluid. For ankylosing spondylitis blood, a TCR beta motif of 7 or 8 highly homologous variants appeared characteristic.

The rearrangement uses TRBV12-3 or TRBV12-4 and TRBJ2-7; D uncertain. The clonotype comes from a male donor with ankylosing spondylitis. What was sequenced was blood, either unsorted or a sorted T cell fraction (not recorded which). The CDR3 bases are TGTGCCAGCAGTTTAGAGTTTTACGAGCAGTACTTC. It specifies CASSLEFYEQYF.